These 28 T cell receptor beta chains share one sample of origin, sequenced in a study of T cells after yellow fever vaccination. TCRdb reprocessed the 5' RACE reads with MiXCR, giving one entry per CDR3 protein. The table includes 500,000 to 650,000 distinct CDR3 sequences, roughly a sixth detected once. Material: PBMCs, obtained 5 days after the first yellow fever vaccination. The source of these receptors is a man aged 18 to 29 who received the YFV17D yellow fever vaccine.

This clonotype has just a few counts. The gene calls are TRBV5-1 and TRBJ2-1; D possibly matches TRBD1 or TRBD2 (5 bases each). Germline CDR1 is SGHRS and CDR2 is YFSETQ. This CDR3 is built from 16 residues. V was pared by 2 bases and J by 0 bases, with 12 bases between. CDR3 sequence reads: CASSFGDASSYNEQFF. DNA of the CDR3: TGCGCCAGCAGCTTCGGGGACGCGAGCTCCTACAATGAGCAGTTCTTC.

This clonotype was seen only a few times. The chain joins TRBV10-2 to TRBJ2-5, with D unclear. V was pared by 3 bases and J by 0 bases, with 8 bases between. The germline CDR1 and CDR2 sequences are WSHSY and SAAADI. The CDR3 is 14 amino acids. For the CDR3, the DNA is TGCGCCAGCAGTGATTTAAGGGACCAAGAGACCCAGTACTTC. Translation: CASSDLRDQETQYF.

This sequence joins TRBV12-3 or TRBV12-4 and TRBJ2-3; 13 bases align to TRBD2. Germline trimming cut 4 bases from V and 4 bases from J; bases unmatched to any gene: 2. CDR3 length: 15 amino acids. The CDR3 DNA is TGTGCCAGCAGTTCCACTAGCGGGGGGGCAGATACGCAGTATTTT. This codes for CASSSTSGGADTQYF.

By proportion, this clonotype is medium-sized. The chain is built from TRBV7-8 and TRBJ2-3, with D uncertain. The CDR3 extends over 14 amino acids. The V end was cut by 5 bases, the J end by 4 bases, with 13 bases between. CDR1 is SGHVS, CDR2 FQNEAQ, per germline. The CDR3 is CASSLRAGSDTQYF. The CDR3, as DNA: TGTGCCAGCAGCCTTCGTGCCGGGTCAGATACGCAGTATTTT.

V gene TRBV27 combines with J gene TRBJ2-6; TRBD1 is a possible D gene (6 bases). Germline V gene sequence: CDR1 MNHEY, CDR2 SMNVEV (reference sequence). The CDR3 has 22 residues. The V end was cut by 6 bases, the J end by 4 bases, with 34 bases between. The CDR3 nucleotides read TGTGCCAGCAGATCAGTCGCAGGGGACGATACCTCTGTCTCGGGAGGGGCCAACGTCCTGACTTTC. Amino acids: CASRSVAGDDTSVSGGANVLTF.

V gene TRBV11-2 combines with J gene TRBJ2-3, with D uncertain. The CDR3 is 14 residues long. V lost 3 bases and J 4 bases, leaving 11 bases between the germline ends. Germline V gives CDR1 SGHAT, CDR2 FQNNGV. Here the CDR3 reads CASSFTPGADTQYF. CDR3 coding DNA: TGTGCCAGCAGCTTCACCCCTGGGGCAGATACGCAGTATTTT. The entire variable domain, with the rest obtained from reference TRBV11-2 and TRBJ2-3, is as follows: EAGVAQSPRYKIIEKRQSVAFWCNPISGHATLYWYQQILGQGPKLLIQFQNNGVVDDSQLPKDRFSAERLKGVDSTLKIQPAKLEDSAVYLCASSFTPGADTQYFGPGTRLTVL.

The genes are TRBV7-2 and TRBJ1-1; 12 nucleotides line up with TRBD1. V shed 3 bases and J 4 bases; nucleotides not matched to a gene: 3. The CDR3 contains 15 residues. Germline CDR1 and CDR2: SGHTA and FQGNSA. CDR3: CASSLGQGAGTEAFF. The CDR3 DNA sequence: TGTGCCAGCAGCTTGGGACAGGGGGCGGGCACTGAAGCTTTCTTT.

The chain combines TRBV7-8 with TRBJ2-5; D uncertain. Trimming pared 0 bases from V and 3 bases from J, leaving 11 bases between. The length of the CDR3 is 15 residues. From germline, CDR1 is SGHVS and CDR2 FQNEAQ. CDR3 protein: CASSLATGPEETQYF. The CDR3, as DNA: TGTGCCAGCAGCTTAGCGACTGGGCCCGAAGAGACCCAGTACTTC.

The chain combines TRBV11-2 with TRBJ2-3, with D perhaps given as TRBD1 or TRBD2 (5 bases each). Trimming stripped 6 bases from V and 8 bases from J, with 15 bases between. Per the germline V gene, CDR1 is SGHAT and CDR2 is FQNNGV. The CDR3 has 13 residues. CDR3 nucleotides: TGTGCCAGCAGAATTTCGGCAGGGACTACGCAGTATTTT. Its protein is CASRISAGTTQYF.

This clonotype was recorded a few times. This rearrangement joins TRBV5-5 to TRBJ1-1; D gene uncertain. V was clipped by 0 bases and J by 4 bases, with 13 bases between them. The CDR3 has 15 residues. Germline assignment: CDR1 SGHKS and CDR2 YYEKEE (reference sequence). In DNA form, the CDR3 reads TGTGCCAGCAGCTTGGGGGCGTCGGGGAGCACTGAAGCTTTCTTT. Protein sequence: CASSLGASGSTEAFF. The full variable domain, with the rest looked up from reference TRBV5-5 and TRBJ1-1, is DAGVTQSPTHLIKTRGQQVTLRCSPISGHKSVSWYQQVLGQGPQFIFQYYEKEERGRGNFPDRFSARQFPNYSSELNVNALLLGDSALYLCASSLGASGSTEAFFGQGTRLTVV.

The chain combines TRBV5-1 with TRBJ2-3; 7 nucleotides line up with TRBD1. The CDR3 sequence is 16 residues long. Germline V CDR1 and CDR2: SGHRS, YFSETQ. V shed 4 bases and J 3 bases; nucleotides not matched to a gene: 11. Here the CDR3 reads CASSRRQGFITDTQYF. CDR3 DNA sequence: TGCGCCAGCAGCCGTCGACAGGGTTTTATTACAGATACGCAGTATTTT.

The rearrangement joins TRBV18 to TRBJ2-7; D unresolved. Trimming stripped 3 bases from V and 7 bases from J, with 7 bases between. The germline V gene encodes CDR1 KGHSH and CDR2 LQKENI. The CDR3 is made up of 11 amino acids. The CDR3 DNA follows: TGTGCCAGCTCACCTGCGAGGGAGCAGTACTTC. Amino acids: CASSPAREQYF.

The chain has TRBV7-2 and TRBJ2-5; 8 positions agree with TRBD2. The V and J ends lost 5 bases and 5 bases, in that order; junction bases with no gene match: 7. Germline-derived CDR1 and CDR2 are SGHTA and FQGNSA. The length of the CDR3 is 14 residues. The CDR3 is CASSPSSGVETQYF. CDR3 nucleotides: TGTGCCAGCAGCCCCAGTAGCGGGGTGGAGACCCAGTACTTC.

The V call is TRBV20-1, the J call TRBJ2-5, with D hard to call. V lost 0 bases and J 4 bases, leaving 6 bases between the germline ends. Germline lookup yields CDR1 DFQATT and CDR2 SNEGSKA (reference sequence). The CDR3 sequence is 12 residues long. This chain's CDR3 is CSARDTGETQYF. Written as DNA, the CDR3 is TGCAGTGCTAGAGATACGGGAGAGACCCAGTACTTC.

This chain uses TRBV11-3 with TRBJ2-1; D is uncertain. V lost 5 bases and J 0 bases, leaving 11 bases between the germline ends. The CDR3 is 15 residues long. Germline CDR1 SGHNT, CDR2 YENEEA. This chain's CDR3 is CASSDARSSYNEQFF. The CDR3 nucleotides read TGTGCCAGCAGCGATGCGCGGAGCTCCTACAATGAGCAGTTCTTC.

This clonotype was seen many times. The J gene is TRBJ2-5, the V gene TRBV15, with D tentatively TRBD2 (6 bases). CDR3 length equals 16 residues. V lost 5 bases and J lost 6, with 22 bases in between. Looked up from germline, CDR1 is LNHNV and CDR2 is YYDKDF (reference sequence). The CDR3 protein is CATSPLEGDSSQTQYF. The CDR3 DNA is TGTGCCACCAGCCCCCTAGAAGGGGACTCTTCGCAGACCCAGTACTTC.

This chain connects TRBV5-1 to TRBJ1-4; no definite D call. The CDR3 length is 13 residues. The germline CDR1 and CDR2 sequences are SGHRS and YFSETQ. V was shortened by 0 bases and J by 8 bases, with 8 bases between the two germline ends. In DNA, the CDR3 is TGCGCCAGCAGCTTGGCCCCCGGGGAAAAACTGTTTTTT. This encodes CASSLAPGEKLFF.

This clonotype was seen at least ten times. CDR3 DNA: TGTGCCAGCAGCTTAGGTTCGGGGGGACCGGATACGCAGTATTTT. Protein sequence: CASSLGSGGPDTQYF. The chain uses TRBV7-9 and TRBJ2-3, with 7 positions matching TRBD2. This CDR3 region has 15 residues. Unmatched junction bases numbered 7, after V lost 1 base and J lost 6 bases. CDR1 SEHNR and CDR2 FQNEAQ come from the germline V gene (reference sequence).

This clonotype was observed a handful of times. The chain joins TRBV6-5 to TRBJ1-6; D not resolved. The CDR3 is made up of 14 amino acids. Trimming shortened V by 2 bases and J by 2 bases, and 4 bases separated the two germline ends. Germline V gene lookup returns CDR1 MNHEY and CDR2 SVGAGI. The CDR3 sequence: CASSYGPYNSPLHF. The CDR3 DNA reads as TGTGCCAGCAGTTACGGCCCCTATAATTCACCCCTCCACTTT.

This sequence joins TRBV20-1 and TRBJ1-1; no clear D. The CDR3 is 11 amino acids. Germline V gene data show CDR1 as DFQATT and CDR2 as SNEGSKA (reference sequence). Trimming pared 3 bases from V and 9 bases from J, leaving 11 bases between. CDR3 in DNA: TGCAGTGCTAGTGAACTTACACAAGCTTTCTTT. Its protein product is CSASELTQAFF.

This sequence joins TRBV20-1 and TRBJ2-7, with unresolved D. The germline CDR1 and CDR2 sequences are DFQATT and SNEGSKA (reference sequence). This CDR3 is 13 amino acids long. Trimming shortened V by 1 base and J by 0 bases, and 7 bases separated the two germline ends. The CDR3 is CSARVRHSYEQYV. The CDR3 DNA reads TGCAGTGCTAGAGTCCGACACTCCTACGAGCAGTACGTC.

This clonotype was counted only a few times. The chain is built from TRBV20-1 and TRBJ2-7; a weak D match, TRBD2 (5 bases). Trimming took off 3 bases at V and 9 bases at J, with 18 bases between the two ends. This CDR3 has 13 amino acids. Looked up from germline, CDR1 is DFQATT and CDR2 is SNEGSKA (reference sequence). The DNA of the CDR3 is TGCAGTGCTAGGGTCCCAGGAGGATCAGGGCAGTACTTC. It translates to CSARVPGGSGQYF.

The V call is TRBV25-1, the J call TRBJ1-4; 7 bases align to TRBD1. The germline V gene has CDR1 MGHDK and CDR2 SYGVNS. Losses at the gene ends were 4 bases for V and 6 bases for J; bases not matched to a gene: 8. CDR3 length: 15 amino acids. The CDR3 DNA sequence: TGTGCCAGCAGTGTAGTAGGGGGCCGCGATGAAAAACTGTTTTTT. Residues: CASSVVGGRDEKLFF.

The chain combines TRBV9 with TRBJ1-1; D ambiguous. The V gene's germline CDR1 is SGDLS and CDR2 YYNGEE. V lost 0 bases to trimming and J lost 2 bases, with 8 bases between them. The CDR3 is 14 amino acids. Written as DNA, the CDR3 is TGTGCCAGCAGCGTAGCTCGGGGAAACACTGAAGCTTTCTTT. It is translated as CASSVARGNTEAFF.

V usage is TRBV5-1 and J usage is TRBJ1-6; 8 nucleotides match TRBD1. The CDR3 runs to 16 residues. V was pared by 0 bases and J by 7 bases, with 6 bases of the junction left unmatched. Germline CDR1 is SGHRS and CDR2 is YFSETQ. This CDR3 is CASSLGGQGRNSPLHF. The DNA for the CDR3 is TGCGCCAGCAGCTTGGGAGGACAGGGTAGGAATTCACCCCTCCACTTT.

This chain uses TRBV24-1 with TRBJ2-1; D uncertain. V lost 2 bases to trimming and J lost 0 bases, with 10 bases between them. Per germline, CDR1 KGHDR and CDR2 SFDVKD. The CDR3 has 16 amino acids. The CDR3 DNA sequence: TGTGCCACCAGTGATTCTGACGGGCGCTCCTACAATGAGCAGTTCTTC. It codes for CATSDSDGRSYNEQFF.

The genes are TRBV7-2 and TRBJ2-7, with 9 bases identical to TRBD1. This CDR3 is 15 amino acids long. Germline lookup yields CDR1 SGHTA and CDR2 FQGNSA. The ends lost 7 bases at V and 2 bases at J; junction bases unmatched: 9. The CDR3 DNA follows: TGTGCCAGCAAACAGGACAGGGGACCTCCCTACGAGCAGTACGTC. It encodes CASKQDRGPPYEQYV.

This rearrangement joins TRBV3-1 to TRBJ2-2; no firm D call. Trimming shortened V by 1 base and J by 6 bases, and 12 bases separated the two germline ends. This CDR3 is built from 15 residues. Germline CDR1 and CDR2: LGHDT and YNNKEL (reference sequence). In DNA form, the CDR3 reads TGTGCCAGCAGCCAAGGGCCCTACGGCTCCGGGGAGCTGTTTTTT. Encoded protein: CASSQGPYGSGELFF.